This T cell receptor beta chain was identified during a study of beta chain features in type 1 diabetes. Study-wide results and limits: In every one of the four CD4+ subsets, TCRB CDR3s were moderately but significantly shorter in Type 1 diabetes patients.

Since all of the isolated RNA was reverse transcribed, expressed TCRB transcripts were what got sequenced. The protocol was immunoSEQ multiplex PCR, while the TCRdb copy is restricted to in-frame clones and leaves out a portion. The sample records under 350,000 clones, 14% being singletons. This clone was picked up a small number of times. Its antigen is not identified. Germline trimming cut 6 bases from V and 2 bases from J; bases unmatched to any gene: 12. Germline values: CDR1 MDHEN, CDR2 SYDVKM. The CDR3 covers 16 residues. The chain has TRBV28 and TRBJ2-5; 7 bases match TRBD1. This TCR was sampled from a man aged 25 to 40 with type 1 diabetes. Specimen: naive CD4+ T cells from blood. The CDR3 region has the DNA TGTGCCAGCAGCTCCACAGGGGCGACTATTCAAGAGACCCAGTACTTC. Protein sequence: CASSSTGATIQETQYF.